The 13 T cell receptor beta chains below all came from one sample that was sequenced in a study of OX40 agonist ivuxolimab in advanced cancers. Clones were sequenced by immunoSEQ multiplex PCR, and TCRdb holds only the in-frame ones, with some missing. The data show roughly 56,000 clones, with around 83% seen just once and approximately 4.2% held by the top ten. Here the sequenced sample was CD4+ or CD8+ T cells sorted from blood, taken in a trial of the OX40 agonist ivuxolimab. The source of these receptors is an adult with an advanced solid tumor such as melanoma, head and neck, liver or kidney cancer.

The table lists this clone with a few counts. The rearrangement links TRBV6-1 to TRBJ1-5; the D is unclear. This CDR3 has 12 residues. The germline V gene has CDR1 MNHNS and CDR2 SASEGT. The V end was cut by 7 bases, the J end by 1 base, with 5 bases between. CDR3 protein: CASTTSNQPQHF. The CDR3 nucleotides read TGTGCCAGCACTACGAGCAATCAGCCCCAGCATTTT.

This rearrangement joins TRBV7-3 to TRBJ2-1; 11 positions match TRBD1. V was pared by 4 bases and J by 5 bases, with 7 bases of the junction left unmatched. This CDR3 is 16 amino acids long. Germline CDR1 and CDR2: SGHTA and FQGTGA. This CDR3 is CASSSKDRGPNNEQFF. The CDR3 DNA sequence: TGTGCCAGCAGCTCCAAGGACAGGGGGCCCAACAATGAGCAGTTCTTC.

The chain couples TRBV5-5 to TRBJ1-2; no clear D. The CDR3 has 14 amino acids. V lost 0 bases to trimming and J lost 3 bases, with 9 bases between them. Germline V gene lookup returns CDR1 SGHKS and CDR2 YYEKEE (reference sequence). The CDR3 loop is CASSLAYGDYGYTF. In nucleotides, the CDR3 is TGTGCCAGCAGCTTGGCGTACGGGGACTATGGCTACACCTTC.

The chain is built from TRBV10-3 and TRBJ1-4; D remains unclear. The CDR3 spans 13 residues. V was clipped by 7 bases and J by 6 bases, with 12 bases between them. From germline, CDR1 is ENHRY and CDR2 SYGVKD. The CDR3 is CAITPSPDEKLFF. CDR3 nucleotide sequence: TGTGCCATCACCCCCTCTCCGGATGAAAAACTGTTTTTT.

The rearrangement joins TRBV27 to TRBJ2-6; no clear D. In germline, CDR1 is MNHEY, CDR2 SMNVEV (reference sequence). CDR3 length: 13 residues. The V end lost 6 bases, the J end lost 0 bases, and 3 bases lay between the germline ends. CDR3 DNA: TGTGCCAGCAGCCGCTCTGGGGCCAACGTCCTGACTTTC. It specifies CASSRSGANVLTF.

V gene TRBV6-6 combines with J gene TRBJ2-2; TRBD2 agrees at 9 bases. J was trimmed by 6 bases and V by 5 bases; bases with no gene match: 10. This CDR3 comprises 16 residues. CDR1 is MNHNY, CDR2 SVGAGI, per germline (reference sequence). The CDR3 spells CASSPPVASGAGELFF. CDR3 bases: TGTGCCAGCAGTCCCCCCGTGGCTAGCGGGGCCGGGGAGCTGTTTTTT.

Here the CDR3 reads CASSLGGGETQYF. CDR3 in DNA: TGTGCCAGCAGCTTAGGGGGTGGAGAGACCCAGTACTTC. The chain employs TRBV7-3 and TRBJ2-5; tentatively, D is TRBD1 or TRBD2 (5 bases each). The V gene's germline CDR1 is SGHTA and CDR2 FQGTGA. Trimming took 2 bases from V and 4 from J, leaving 8 bases between them. The CDR3 length is 13 residues.

The chain employs TRBV7-9 and TRBJ2-4; no clear D. The CDR3 consists of 14 residues. Trimming took off 5 bases at V and 0 bases at J, with 8 bases between the two ends. In germline, CDR1 is SEHNR, CDR2 FQNEAQ (reference sequence). The CDR3 DNA reads as TGTGCCAGCAGCCCCACATTAGCCAAAAACATTCAGTACTTC. Amino acid sequence: CASSPTLAKNIQYF.

This chain uses TRBV11-3 with TRBJ2-7, with 12 bases fitting TRBD2. The length of the CDR3 is 18 residues. Germline CDR1 is SGHNT and CDR2 is YENEEA. V lost 4 bases and J lost 2; bases outside the gene matches: 12. The CDR3 loop reads CASSWGLSGLAGTYEQYF. The CDR3 nucleotides read TGTGCCAGCAGCTGGGGTCTTAGTGGACTAGCGGGAACCTACGAGCAGTACTTC. Looking up the rest from reference TRBV11-3 and TRBJ2-7 gives the full variable domain: EAGVVQSPRYKIIEKKQPVAFWCNPISGHNTLYWYLQNLGQGPELLIRYENEEAVDDSQLPKDRFSAERLKGVDSTLKIQPAELGDSAVYLCASSWGLSGLAGTYEQYFGPGTRLTVT.

This chain links TRBV13 with TRBJ2-6; unclear D gene. The CDR3 is 15 residues long. In germline, CDR1 is PRHDT, CDR2 FYEKMQ (reference sequence). Trimming took off 4 bases at V and 0 bases at J, with 7 bases between the two ends. The CDR3 region is CASSSTPSGANVLTF. CDR3 in DNA: TGTGCCAGCAGCTCCACACCCTCTGGGGCCAACGTCCTGACTTTC. Based on the CDR3 plus reference TRBV13 and TRBJ2-6, the full variable domain is AAGVIQSPRHLIKEKRETATLKCYPIPRHDTVYWYQQGPGQDPQFLISFYEKMQSDKGSIPDRFSAQQFSDYHSELNMSSLELGDSALYFCASSSTPSGANVLTFGAGSRLTVL.

The V call is TRBV7-8, the J call TRBJ2-1; 8 bases are shared with TRBD2. The CDR3 contains 15 residues. Germline V gives CDR1 SGHVS, CDR2 FQNEAQ. The ends lost 5 bases at V and 0 bases at J; junction bases unmatched: 3. CDR3 amino acids: CASSLSGTSYNEQFF. The CDR3 DNA reads as TGTGCCAGCAGCCTTAGCGGGACCTCCTACAATGAGCAGTTCTTC.

This chain connects TRBV28 to TRBJ1-2; 11 nucleotides match TRBD1. Germline V gene data show CDR1 as MDHEN and CDR2 as SYDVKM. The CDR3 has 15 amino acids. Germline trimming cut 2 bases from V and 4 bases from J; bases unmatched to any gene: 3. This chain's CDR3 is CASSLGTGGGYGYTF. Here the CDR3 DNA reads TGTGCCAGCAGTTTAGGGACAGGGGGGGGCTATGGCTACACCTTC.

The gene calls are TRBV25-1 and TRBJ2-2; TRBD2 matches at 7 bases. CDR3 length equals 16 residues. CDR1 and CDR2 (germline): MGHDK, SYGVNS. V lost 1 base to trimming and J lost 4 bases; unmatched junction nucleotides: 6. The CDR3 DNA reads TGTGCCAGCAGTGAATTGAGCTCTAGCGGCACCGGGGAGCTGTTTTTT. It encodes CASSELSSSGTGELFF.